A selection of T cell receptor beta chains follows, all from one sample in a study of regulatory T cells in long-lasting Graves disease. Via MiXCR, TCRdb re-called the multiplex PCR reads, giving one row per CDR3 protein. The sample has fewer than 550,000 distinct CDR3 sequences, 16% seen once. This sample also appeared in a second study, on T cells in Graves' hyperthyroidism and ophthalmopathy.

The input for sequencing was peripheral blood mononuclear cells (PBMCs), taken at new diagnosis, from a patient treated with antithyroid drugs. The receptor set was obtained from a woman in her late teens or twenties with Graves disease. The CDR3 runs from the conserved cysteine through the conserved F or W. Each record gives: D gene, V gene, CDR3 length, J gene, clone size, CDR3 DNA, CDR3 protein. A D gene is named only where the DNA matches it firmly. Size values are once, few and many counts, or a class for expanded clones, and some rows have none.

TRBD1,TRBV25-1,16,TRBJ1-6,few,TGTGCCAGCAGTGCGGTACCGGGACAGAGGAATTCACCCCTCCACTTT,CASSAVPGQRNSPLHF
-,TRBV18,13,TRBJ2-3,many,TGTGCCAGCTCACCGCTCCCCCAGTCAACGCAGTATTTT,CASSPLPQSTQYF
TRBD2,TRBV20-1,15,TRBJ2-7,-,TGCAGTGCTAGTAGCGCGGGACTAGCCGGCGGCGAGCAGTACTTC,CSASSAGLAGGEQYF
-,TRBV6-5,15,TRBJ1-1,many,TGTGCCAGCAGTTACTCGAGGGGGATGAACACTGAAGCTTTCTTT,CASSYSRGMNTEAFF
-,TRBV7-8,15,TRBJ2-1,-,TGTGCCAGCAGCTTTCTCCCGGGGTCCTACAATGAGCAGTTCTTC,CASSFLPGSYNEQFF
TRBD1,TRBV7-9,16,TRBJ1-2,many,TGTGCCAGCAGCCCTCTGACAGGGGAAGGAGCCTATGGCTACACCTTC,CASSPLTGEGAYGYTF
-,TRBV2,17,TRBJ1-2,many,TGTGCCAGCAGTGAAGCTATCCGGGTTTTACTGCCCTATGGCTACACCTTC,CASSEAIRVLLPYGYTF
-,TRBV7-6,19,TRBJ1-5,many,TGTGCCAGCAGCCAGGGTTGGGGGGAGCAGGGGCATAGCAATCAGCCCCAGCATTTT,CASSQGWGEQGHSNQPQHF
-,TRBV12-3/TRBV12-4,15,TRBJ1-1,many,TGTGCCAGCAGTTTAGAGGTCCCAAGGGGCACTGAAGCTTTCTTT,CASSLEVPRGTEAFF
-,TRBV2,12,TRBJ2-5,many,TGTGCCAGCAGCGCTGAAAGATGGACCCAGTACTTC,CASSAERWTQYF
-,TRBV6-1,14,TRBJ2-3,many,TGTGCCAGCACTCTGGGGGGTAGCACAGATACGCAGTATTTT,CASTLGGSTDTQYF
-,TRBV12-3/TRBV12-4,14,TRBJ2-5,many,TGTGCCAGCAGTTCCGTCTATCACCAAGAGACCCAGTACTTC,CASSSVYHQETQYF